These 11 T cell receptor beta chains came from one sample sequenced in a study of beta chain features in type 1 diabetes. Isolated RNA was reverse transcribed in full, so expressed TCRB transcripts were sequenced. The method was immunoSEQ multiplex PCR; TCRdb's version includes in-frame clones alone and lacks a portion of them. The sample has 300,000 to 450,000 clones, over 9.5% seen once. The sample was naive CD4+ T cells from blood. All receptors come from a man aged 18 to 35 in good health.

The chain is built from TRBV4-3 and TRBJ2-3; TRBD2 matches 8 bases. CDR3 length equals 17 residues. Germline V gene data show CDR1 as LGHNA and CDR2 as YSLEER. V was pared by 1 base and J by 2 bases, with 8 bases of the junction left unmatched. The DNA of the CDR3 is TGCGCCAGCAGCCAAGTTTCCAGCGGGAGTCCCACAGATACGCAGTATTTT. The encoded protein is CASSQVSSGSPTDTQYF.

The chain employs TRBV18 and TRBJ1-2; the D gene is possibly TRBD1 (6 bases). The length of the CDR3 is 14 residues. Germline CDR1 reads KGHSH; CDR2 reads LQKENI. Trimming pared 2 bases from V and 1 base from J, leaving 8 bases between. The chain's CDR3 is CASSPGQRNYGYTF. CDR3 sequence (DNA): TGTGCCAGCTCACCAGGACAGCGTAACTATGGCTACACCTTC.

The gene calls are TRBV30 and TRBJ2-7; no clear D. Trimming left V 4 bases short and J 5 bases short, with 12 bases between. The CDR3 consists of 12 residues. CDR1 and CDR2 from the germline V gene are GTSNPN and SVGIG (reference sequence). The CDR3 DNA sequence: TGTGCCTGGACCGCCGGTGTGAACGAGCAGTACTTC. Translation gives CAWTAGVNEQYF. The full variable domain, completed using reference TRBV30 and TRBJ2-7, is SQTIHQWPATLVQPVGSPLSLECTVEGTSNPNLYWYRQAAGRGLQLLFYSVGIGQISSEVPQNLSASRPQDRQFILSSKKLLLSDSGFYLCAWTAGVNEQYFGPGTRLTVT.

Comments on this clone: Other DNA sequences in the same sample also yield this CDR3. The V gene is TRBV18, the J gene TRBJ1-1; possible D gene TRBD1, 6 bases. From germline, CDR1 is KGHSH and CDR2 LQKENI. V was pared by 6 bases and J by 1 base, with 9 bases between. CDR3 size: 13 residues. CDR3 sequence: CASSPGQNTEAFF. The DNA for the CDR3 is TGTGCCAGCTCGCCGGGACAGAACACTGAAGCTTTCTTT.

This clone turned up a few times. The chain joins TRBV15 to TRBJ1-2; a possible D gene is TRBD1 (5 bases). There are 15 residues in the CDR3. V was clipped by 0 bases and J by 2 bases, with 10 bases between them. Germline assignment: CDR1 LNHNV and CDR2 YYDKDF (reference sequence). The DNA of the CDR3 is TGTGCCACCAGCAGAGAGTGGGGGGGGAACTATGGCTACACCTTC. Its translation: CATSREWGGNYGYTF.

Comments on this clone: The sample holds other DNA sequences that translate to the same CDR3. The chain combines TRBV30 with TRBJ1-2; no reliable D call. V was clipped by 0 bases and J by 4 bases, with 6 bases between them. The germline CDR1 and CDR2 sequences are GTSNPN and SVGIG (reference sequence). This CDR3 is built from 12 residues. The CDR3 nucleotides read TGTGCCTGGAGTGTTGGAGTCTATGGCTACACCTTC. This codes for CAWSVGVYGYTF.

The CDR3 here is CASTRGGAADTQYF. Written as DNA, the CDR3 is TGTGCCAGCACTAGGGGGGGGGCAGCAGATACGCAGTATTTT. The rearrangement joins TRBV7-3 to TRBJ2-3; perhaps TRBD2 as D (7 bases). This CDR3 contains 14 residues. V lost 7 bases, J lost 4 bases, and 15 bases lay in between. CDR1 and CDR2 from the germline V gene are SGHTA and FQGTGA.

The CDR3 reads CASSRADSSYNEQFF. The DNA of the CDR3 is TGTGCCAGCAGCCGAGCGGACAGCTCCTACAATGAGCAGTTCTTC. V is TRBV7-3 and J is TRBJ2-1; D might be TRBD1 (6 bases). The V end was cut by 5 bases, the J end by 0 bases, with 11 bases between. CDR1 and CDR2 from the germline V gene are SGHTA and FQGTGA. CDR3 length equals 15 residues.

In its sample, this clone was seen a few times. The gene calls are TRBV11-2 and TRBJ2-3, with 7 bases matching TRBD1. Germline V CDR1 and CDR2: SGHAT, FQNNGV. The CDR3 has 15 residues. Unmatched junction bases numbered 10, after V lost 4 bases and J lost 6 bases. CDR3 protein: CASSSLTGPPDTQYF. The CDR3 nucleotides are TGTGCCAGCAGCTCCCTGACAGGGCCTCCGGATACGCAGTATTTT.

This chain links TRBV28 with TRBJ2-3; TRBD1 aligns across 9 bases. J lost 3 bases, V lost 4 bases, and 5 bases had no gene match. Per germline, CDR1 MDHEN and CDR2 SYDVKM. CDR3 length equals 15 residues. CDR3 protein: CASSSQGAGTDTQYF. CDR3 bases: TGTGCCAGCAGTTCACAGGGGGCCGGGACAGATACGCAGTATTTT.

In the case of this clone: At one end, the junction sequence differs from germline, possibly due to a read error. The rearrangement uses TRBV5-4 and TRBJ2-3, with D uncertain. This CDR3 has 14 residues. Germline V gene data show CDR1 as SGHNT and CDR2 as YYREEE (reference sequence). The CDR3 loop is CASSRVSQTDTQYF. The CDR3, as DNA: TGCGCCAGCAGCCGAGTAAGCCAAACAGATACGCAGTATTTT.